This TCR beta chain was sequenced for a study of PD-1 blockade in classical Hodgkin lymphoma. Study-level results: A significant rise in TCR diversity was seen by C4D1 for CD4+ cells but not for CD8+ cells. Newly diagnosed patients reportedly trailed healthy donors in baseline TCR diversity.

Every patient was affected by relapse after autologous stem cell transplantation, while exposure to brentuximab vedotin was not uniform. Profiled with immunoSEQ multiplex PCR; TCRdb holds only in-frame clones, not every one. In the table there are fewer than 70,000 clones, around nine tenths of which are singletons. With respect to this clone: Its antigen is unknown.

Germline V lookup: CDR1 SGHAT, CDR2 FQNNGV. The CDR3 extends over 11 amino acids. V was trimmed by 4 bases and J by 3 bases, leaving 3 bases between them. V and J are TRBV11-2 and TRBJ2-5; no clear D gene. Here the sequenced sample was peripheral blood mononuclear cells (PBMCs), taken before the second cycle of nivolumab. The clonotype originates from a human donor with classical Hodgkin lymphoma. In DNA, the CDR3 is TGTGCCAGCAGCTCGAAAGAGACCCAGTACTTC. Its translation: CASSSKETQYF. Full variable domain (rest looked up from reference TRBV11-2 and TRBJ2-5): EAGVAQSPRYKIIEKRQSVAFWCNPISGHATLYWYQQILGQGPKLLIQFQNNGVVDDSQLPKDRFSAERLKGVDSTLKIQPAKLEDSAVYLCASSSKETQYFGPGTRLLVL.